The 31 T cell receptor beta chains in this list originate from one sample, sequenced in a study of T cell responses to AZD1222 COVID-19 vaccine. Only in-frame clones appear in the TCRdb table, and some are missing; sequencing was by immunoSEQ multiplex PCR. Counted here are some 90,000 clones, about 90% occurring once; the ten biggest clones make up around 5.2%. The input for sequencing was peripheral blood, taken on day 0 of MenACWY control vaccination. The receptors come from an adult in good health.

This clone was seen only once. The rearrangement uses TRBV27 and TRBJ1-5, with D maybe TRBD1 (6 bases). The germline V gene has CDR1 MNHEY and CDR2 SMNVEV (reference sequence). The CDR3 sequence is 19 residues long. V dropped 2 bases and J dropped 0 bases, with 20 bases sitting between them. The CDR3 spells CASSLRPTGLTYSNQPQHF. The CDR3 DNA reads TGTGCCAGCAGTTTAAGGCCGACAGGACTCACTTATAGCAATCAGCCCCAGCATTTT.

This chain uses TRBV6-5 with TRBJ1-2, with TRBD1 identical over 8 bases. V dropped 6 bases and J dropped 5; count of bases not matched to a gene: 5. CDR1 is MNHEY, CDR2 SVGAGI, per germline. This CDR3 spans 13 amino acids. Here the CDR3 DNA reads TGTGCCAGCAGGTGGACAGGGTCTTATGGCTACACCTTC. It encodes CASRWTGSYGYTF.

This chain links TRBV11-2 with TRBJ1-1, with D hard to call. Germline V gene lookup returns CDR1 SGHAT and CDR2 FQNNGV. V lost 6 bases and J 6 bases, leaving 20 bases between the germline ends. CDR3 length: 15 residues. The CDR3 sequence: CASSPRARPDAEAFF. The CDR3 nucleotides are TGTGCCAGCAGTCCCCGGGCCCGTCCAGACGCTGAAGCTTTCTTT.

This rearrangement joins TRBV19 to TRBJ1-2; perhaps TRBD1 as D (6 bases). The CDR3 sequence is 14 residues long. Germline CDR1 reads LNHDA; CDR2 reads SQIVND (reference sequence). The ends were cut back, 1 base at V and 5 bases at J, with 11 bases in the middle. CDR3 protein: CASSIARGRYGYTF. CDR3 DNA sequence: TGTGCCAGTAGTATAGCCAGGGGTCGATATGGCTACACCTTC.

The V and J genes are TRBV11-3 and TRBJ2-4, with 12 bases identical to TRBD1. Germline V lookup: CDR1 SGHNT, CDR2 YENEEA. CDR3 length: 16 residues. V lost 5 bases and J lost 1; bases outside the gene matches: 3. CDR3: CASSTGQGAAKNIQYF. In nucleotides, the CDR3 is TGTGCCAGCAGCACGGGACAGGGGGCGGCCAAAAACATTCAGTACTTC. The full variable domain, in which reference TRBV11-3 and TRBJ2-4 provide the parts outside the CDR3, is EAGVVQSPRYKIIEKKQPVAFWCNPISGHNTLYWYLQNLGQGPELLIRYENEEAVDDSQLPKDRFSAERLKGVDSTLKIQPAELGDSAVYLCASSTGQGAAKNIQYFGAGTRLSVL.

This clone showed up just once. The gene calls are TRBV28 and TRBJ1-2; possibly TRBD1 for D (6 bases). CDR1 and CDR2 (germline): MDHEN, SYDVKM. CDR3 length: 13 amino acids. Trimming removed 6 bases at V and 6 bases at J, with 14 bases between. In DNA form, the CDR3 reads TGTGCCAGCAGAGAGGGGGTAGCGAATGGCTACACCTTC. It encodes CASREGVANGYTF.

The rearrangement uses TRBV4-3 and TRBJ2-7; D is ambiguous. CDR3 length: 13 amino acids. CDR1 and CDR2 from the germline V gene are LGHNA and YSLEER. The V gene lost 1 base and the J gene lost 3 bases, with 7 bases spanning the gap. CDR3 DNA: TGCGCCAGCAGCCAAGGAACCTACTACGAGCAGTACTTC. Translation: CASSQGTYYEQYF.

This clone was counted once. This sequence joins TRBV7-9 and TRBJ1-1; D remains ambiguous. The CDR3 has 12 residues. The V and J ends lost 5 bases and 2 bases respectively, with 6 bases between them. Germline lookup yields CDR1 SEHNR and CDR2 FQNEAQ (reference sequence). The CDR3 spells CASSGRNTEAFF. Here the CDR3 DNA reads TGTGCCAGCAGCGGACGAAACACTGAAGCTTTCTTT.

The V call is TRBV27, the J call TRBJ2-3, with 9 nucleotides matching TRBD2. The CDR3 is 14 amino acids. The V and J ends lost 5 bases and 4 bases, in that order; junction bases with no gene match: 4. Germline assignment: CDR1 MNHEY and CDR2 SMNVEV (reference sequence). This chain's CDR3 is CASSTRGGPDTQYF. The CDR3, as DNA: TGTGCCAGCAGTACGCGGGGGGGCCCAGATACGCAGTATTTT.

The chain has TRBV19 and TRBJ1-3; D unresolved. The CDR3 contains 14 residues. Germline CDR1 LNHDA, CDR2 SQIVND (reference sequence). V was cut by 8 bases and J by 0 bases, with 11 bases left in between. CDR3 region: CASSPNSSGNTIYF. In nucleotides, the CDR3 is TGTGCCAGTTCCCCGAACTCCTCTGGAAACACCATATATTTT.

The chain is built from TRBV5-4 and TRBJ1-1; unclear D gene. The CDR3 runs 12 residues. The ends were cut back, 4 bases at V and 0 bases at J, with 4 bases in the middle. CDR1 and CDR2 (germline): SGHNT, YYREEE (reference sequence). The CDR3 nucleotides are TGTGCCAGCAGCAGGATGAACACTGAAGCTTTCTTT. This sequence encodes CASSRMNTEAFF.

The CDR3 DNA reads TGTGCCAGCAGCTCTGCAGCTTTTGGCGTACCCTACGAGCAGTACTTC. Translation: CASSSAAFGVPYEQYF. The genes are TRBV7-9 and TRBJ2-7, with D hard to call. This CDR3 is 16 amino acids long. Germline CDR1 reads SEHNR; CDR2 reads FQNEAQ (reference sequence). Trimming shortened V by 4 bases and J by 2 bases, and 18 bases separated the two germline ends.

This rearrangement joins TRBV27 to TRBJ1-4, with 7 positions matching TRBD1. Trimming took 6 bases from V and 11 from J; bases not matched to a gene: 6. The germline gives CDR1 MNHEY, CDR2 SMNVEV (reference sequence). This CDR3 is built from 12 residues. Written as DNA, the CDR3 is TGTGCCAGCAGGACAGGGAGTGGGAAACTGTTTTTT. This translates into CASRTGSGKLFF.

CDR3 sequence: CATGQDLMETQYF. In DNA form, the CDR3 reads TGTGCCACCGGGCAGGACCTCATGGAGACCCAGTACTTC. The chain is built from TRBV3-1 (or the pseudogene TRBV3-2) and TRBJ2-5, with unresolved D. This CDR3 comprises 13 residues. Trimming stripped 10 bases from V and 5 bases from J, with 17 bases between. Germline CDR1 reads LGHDT; CDR2 reads YNNKEL (reference sequence).

This chain connects TRBV29-1 to TRBJ2-7, with D unclear. Trimming took off 5 bases at V and 2 bases at J, with 13 bases between the two ends. Germline values: CDR1 SQVTM, CDR2 ANQGSEA. The CDR3 covers 13 residues. In DNA, the CDR3 is TGCAGCGTTCTCGACCAGAACACCTACGAGCAGTACTTC. This gives the protein CSVLDQNTYEQYF.

The chain carries TRBV10-1 and TRBJ1-1, with a tentative D call TRBD1 (6 bases). The germline V gene encodes CDR1 WNHNN and CDR2 SYGVQD (reference sequence). The CDR3 is made up of 13 amino acids. V dropped 5 bases and J dropped 7 bases, with 14 bases sitting between them. The CDR3 protein is CASSQTGQIEAFF. The DNA of the CDR3 is TGCGCCAGCAGTCAAACCGGACAGATTGAAGCTTTCTTT.

This chain's CDR3 is CASSFLGHTDNSPLHF. CDR3 coding DNA: TGTGCCAGCAGTTTCTTGGGGCACACCGATAATTCACCCCTCCACTTT. This chain links TRBV27 with TRBJ1-6; possible D gene TRBD1, 5 bases. This CDR3 comprises 16 residues. The ends were cut back, 3 bases at V and 5 bases at J, with 14 bases in the middle. Germline assignment: CDR1 MNHEY and CDR2 SMNVEV (reference sequence).

The V gene is TRBV7-3, the J gene TRBJ2-6; either TRBD1 or TRBD2 may supply D (5 bases each). This CDR3 region has 18 residues. Germline V gene data show CDR1 as SGHTA and CDR2 as FQGTGA. Trimming pared 0 bases from V and 0 bases from J, leaving 12 bases between. CDR3 in DNA: TGTGCCAGCAGCTTAACACACGGGGCAGCCTCTGGGGCCAACGTCCTGACTTTC. Amino acids: CASSLTHGAASGANVLTF.

The chain has TRBV28 and TRBJ1-2; D not certain. Germline CDR1 MDHEN, CDR2 SYDVKM. This CDR3 comprises 15 residues. Between the trimmed V and J ends, which lost 6 bases and 4 bases, there was a span of 18 bases. DNA for the CDR3: TGTGCCAGCAGACCTCAGGCTCGATCGATCTATGGCTACACCTTC. This encodes CASRPQARSIYGYTF.

This clone showed up just once. Here the CDR3 reads CATLTRGGKGTDTQYF. CDR3 bases: TGTGCCACCCTCACCCGGGGGGGTAAGGGCACAGATACGCAGTATTTT. This chain joins TRBV27 and TRBJ2-3; 8 bases fit TRBD2. This CDR3 region has 16 residues. From germline, CDR1 is MNHEY and CDR2 SMNVEV (reference sequence). V was pared by 10 bases and J by 1 base, with 13 bases of the junction left unmatched.

CDR3 DNA sequence: TGTGCCAGCAGCTTGGGCGGAAGCAGCTCCTACAATGAGCAGTTCTTC. This codes for CASSLGGSSSYNEQFF. V is TRBV5-5 and J is TRBJ2-1; D is ambiguous. CDR3 length: 16 residues. Germline loops: CDR1 SGHKS, CDR2 YYEKEE (reference sequence). The V gene lost 0 bases and the J gene lost 0 bases, with 10 bases spanning the gap.

The J gene is TRBJ1-4, the V gene TRBV5-1; no clear D. Trimming cost V 4 bases and J 0 bases, with 16 bases left between them. Germline assignment: CDR1 SGHRS and CDR2 YFSETQ. The CDR3 has 17 amino acids. Here the CDR3 DNA reads TGCGCCAGCAGCCTAGAGTGGTCAATTGCAACTAATGAAAAACTGTTTTTT. Translating gives CASSLEWSIATNEKLFF.

The chain employs TRBV7-2 and TRBJ2-6; the D is unclear. Trimming took 2 bases from V and 2 from J, leaving 13 bases between them. CDR1 and CDR2 (germline): SGHTA, FQGNSA. This CDR3 comprises 17 residues. The CDR3 spells CASSLTPVKPGANVLTF. Here the CDR3 DNA reads TGTGCCAGCAGCTTAACCCCAGTAAAGCCTGGGGCCAACGTCCTGACTTTC.

The chain recombines TRBV2 with TRBJ1-1, with a weak D call TRBD1 (6 bases). The ends were cut back, 4 bases at V and 4 bases at J, with 13 bases in the middle. The CDR3 spans 14 residues. The germline CDR1 and CDR2 sequences are SNHLY and FYNNEI. CDR3 nucleotides: TGTGCCAGCAGTGGAATAACAGGGAGCACTGAAGCTTTCTTT. Its translation is CASSGITGSTEAFF.

The chain carries TRBV3-1 (or the pseudogene TRBV3-2) and TRBJ2-3, with TRBD2 as a possible D gene (5 bases). V shed 4 bases and J shed 4 bases, with 15 bases lying between them. This CDR3 is 15 amino acids long. Germline lookup yields CDR1 LGHDT and CDR2 YNNKEL (reference sequence). As DNA, the CDR3 is TGTGCCAGCAGCCCACCTGCAAGACTACCAGATACGCAGTATTTT. It translates to CASSPPARLPDTQYF.

The V gene is TRBV6-1, the J gene TRBJ2-1, with 11 bases lining up with TRBD1. Germline loops: CDR1 MNHNS, CDR2 SASEGT. The CDR3 length is 15 residues. V shed 3 bases, J shed 8 bases, and the junction held 6 bases outside the gene matches. This chain's CDR3 is CASSDPGQGDDEQFF. CDR3 DNA: TGTGCCAGCAGTGACCCGGGACAGGGGGACGATGAGCAGTTCTTC.

This chain uses TRBV9 with TRBJ2-7; maybe TRBD2 (5 bases). The length of the CDR3 is 14 residues. CDR1 and CDR2 (germline): SGDLS, YYNGEE. Trimming took 4 bases from V and 2 from J, leaving 13 bases between them. CDR3 in amino acids: CASSYGESAYEQYF. DNA for the CDR3: TGTGCCAGCAGCTACGGGGAGTCAGCCTACGAGCAGTACTTC.

The V and J genes are TRBV3-1 (or the pseudogene TRBV3-2) and TRBJ1-4; D is perhaps TRBD1 (6 bases). Trimming removed 2 bases from V and 6 bases from J, with 13 bases in between. This CDR3 is 15 amino acids long. Germline CDR1 is LGHDT and CDR2 is YNNKEL (reference sequence). In DNA, the CDR3 is TGTGCCAGCAGCCAACAGGGGTTTGGGGATGAAAAACTGTTTTTT. It specifies CASSQQGFGDEKLFF.

J is TRBJ2-1 and V is TRBV29-1; no reliable D call. Germline-derived CDR1 and CDR2 are SQVTM and ANQGSEA. V lost 6 bases and J 2 bases, leaving 2 bases between the germline ends. The CDR3 is 10 amino acids. The DNA for the CDR3 is TGCAGCGTCGCCTACAATGAGCAGTTCTTC. Its translation is CSVAYNEQFF.

The chain couples TRBV6-5 to TRBJ1-5; D remains ambiguous. This CDR3 has 13 amino acids. CDR1 and CDR2 from the germline V gene are MNHEY and SVGAGI. The V and J ends lost 6 bases and 0 bases respectively, with 6 bases between them. The CDR3 DNA reads TGTGCCAGCAGCACCCATAGCAATCAGCCCCAGCATTTT. Protein: CASSTHSNQPQHF.

The chain carries TRBV28 and TRBJ1-2, with a tentative D call TRBD1 (5 bases). Trimming cost V 0 bases and J 3 bases, with 11 bases left between them. Germline V CDR1 and CDR2: MDHEN, SYDVKM. The CDR3 spans 15 residues. The CDR3 is CASSLWDTNYYGYTF. The CDR3 nucleotides are TGTGCCAGCAGTTTATGGGACACGAACTACTATGGCTACACCTTC.